Below are 10 T cell receptor beta chains sequenced from a single sample in a study of control samples from healthy donors and cancer patients. Method: immunoSEQ multiplex PCR; TCRdb's copy keeps in-frame clones and lacks some. The table has some 150,000 clones, around 90% seen once. Sequences were obtained from blood. All receptors come from a man aged 30 to 45 in good health.

The CDR3 protein is CASSLGLRGEAFF. DNA of the CDR3: TGTGCCAGCTCACTGGGACTAAGAGGCGAAGCTTTCTTT. The chain links TRBV18 to TRBJ1-1, with D maybe TRBD1 (5 bases). Germline loops: CDR1 KGHSH, CDR2 LQKENI. The CDR3 sequence is 13 residues long. Trimming stripped 4 bases from V and 8 bases from J, with 14 bases between.

The rearrangement uses TRBV29-1 and TRBJ2-1, with 8 bases identical to TRBD2. The CDR3 runs to 13 residues. CDR1 and CDR2 (germline): SQVTM, ANQGSEA. Germline trimming cut 6 bases from V and 7 bases from J; bases unmatched to any gene: 8. The CDR3 is CSVAVAGFNEQFF. CDR3 in DNA: TGCAGCGTGGCGGTAGCGGGGTTTAATGAGCAGTTCTTC.

The gene calls are TRBV19 and TRBJ2-1, with TRBD2 as a possible D gene (5 bases). Germline CDR1 and CDR2: LNHDA and SQIVND (reference sequence). The V end lost 3 bases, the J end lost 11 bases, and 11 bases lay between the germline ends. This CDR3 has 12 amino acids. Here the CDR3 reads CASSIIPSQQFF. The CDR3 region has the DNA TGTGCCAGTAGTATTATTCCTAGCCAGCAGTTCTTC.

The rearrangement links TRBV11-3 to TRBJ2-7; D not certain. Trimming left V 1 base short and J 8 bases short, with 18 bases between. The CDR3 runs 15 residues. Per the germline V gene, CDR1 is SGHNT and CDR2 is YENEEA. Written as DNA, the CDR3 is TGTGCCAGCAGCTTAGTTGCCGGGTTCGGCCTCCAGCAGTACTTC. Translated: CASSLVAGFGLQQYF.

Comments on this clone: At one of its ends the junction is not consistent with the germline gene, which may arise from a read error. The rearrangement links TRBV5-4 to TRBJ2-7; D tentatively reads TRBD1 or TRBD2 (5 bases each). In germline, CDR1 is SGHNT, CDR2 YYREEE (reference sequence). CDR3 length: 14 residues. CDR3 amino acids: CASSRDYDGASLSF. CDR3 in DNA: TGTGCCAGCAGCCGGGATTACGACGGGGCTAGTTTGAGCTTC. The full variable domain, completed using reference TRBV5-4 and TRBJ2-7, is ETGVTQSPTHLIKTRGQQVTLRCSSQSGHNTVSWYQQALGQGPQFIFQYYREEENGRGNFPPRFSGLQFPNYSSELNVNALELDDSALYLCASSRDYDGASLSFGPGTRLTVT.

This chain joins TRBV13 and TRBJ1-3; no definite D call. Trimming shortened V by 2 bases and J by 3 bases, and 5 bases separated the two germline ends. Germline-derived CDR1 and CDR2 are PRHDT and FYEKMQ (reference sequence). This CDR3 contains 13 residues. CDR3 coding DNA: TGTGCCAGCAGCTTACGGGGTGGAAACACCATATATTTT. This codes for CASSLRGGNTIYF.

The chain joins TRBV19 to TRBJ1-1; TRBD1 agrees at 7 bases. CDR1 is LNHDA, CDR2 SQIVND, per germline (reference sequence). J gave up 0 bases and V 5 bases, and 3 bases lay outside the gene matches. This CDR3 region has 14 residues. The DNA for the CDR3 is TGTGCCAGTAGTCACAGGGGAATGAACACTGAAGCTTTCTTT. Translating it yields CASSHRGMNTEAFF. The full variable domain, in which reference TRBV19 and TRBJ1-1 provide the parts outside the CDR3, is DGGITQSPKYLFRKEGQNVTLSCEQNLNHDAMYWYRQDPGQGLRLIYYSQIVNDFQKGDIAEGYSVSREKKESFPLTVTSAQKNPTAFYLCASSHRGMNTEAFFGQGTRLTVV.

The genes are TRBV5-5 and TRBJ2-2; TRBD2 might be the D (5 bases). In germline, CDR1 is SGHKS, CDR2 YYEKEE (reference sequence). Trimming pared 0 bases from V and 1 base from J, leaving 10 bases between. The CDR3 covers 16 residues. Written as DNA, the CDR3 is TGTGCCAGCAGCTTGGTTCCGGGGAAGAACACCGGGGAGCTGTTTTTT. This codes for CASSLVPGKNTGELFF.

As concerns this clone: Other DNA sequences within the sample encode an identical CDR3. This chain links TRBV5-4 with TRBJ2-5, with D perhaps TRBD2 (5 bases). This CDR3 comprises 15 residues. Between the trimmed V and J ends, which lost 0 bases and 1 base, there was a span of 10 bases. CDR1 and CDR2 from the germline V gene are SGHNT and YYREEE (reference sequence). The CDR3 is CASSLAGRVQETQYF. The CDR3 DNA reads TGTGCCAGCAGCTTGGCGGGAAGGGTCCAAGAGACCCAGTACTTC.

The chain links TRBV19 to TRBJ2-3; possible D gene TRBD1, 6 bases. V dropped 5 bases and J dropped 2 bases, with 11 bases sitting between them. This CDR3 region has 14 residues. Germline V lookup: CDR1 LNHDA, CDR2 SQIVND (reference sequence). CDR3 residues: CASSYRVITDTQYF. The CDR3 DNA is TGTGCCAGTAGTTACAGGGTAATCACAGATACGCAGTATTTT.